The T cell receptor beta chain under discussion was sequenced for a study of cytotoxic CD8 clonotypes in ibrutinib-treated CLL. Study background: The average sample held roughly 250,000 productive templates and 94,082 productive rearrangements. Study-level findings and limits: While tracking circulating CD8+ T-cell counts, baseline clonality exceeded that of age-matched healthy donors.

Trimming took off 4 bases at V and 7 bases at J, with 16 bases between the two ends. The germline V gene encodes CDR1 SGHNT and CDR2 YENEEA. The length of the CDR3 is 15 residues. On this clone itself: What it binds is not known.

Target depth was 1 in 200,000 to 1 in 1 million T cells, about 10x per clonotype. Repertoires were generated with immunoSEQ multiplex PCR, while TCRdb's copy carries only in-frame clones and drops some. The table records under 50,000 clones, 68% of them present only once. The TCR originated in a human donor with chronic lymphocytic leukemia. The chain combines TRBV11-3 with TRBJ2-2; D possibly corresponds to TRBD1 (5 bases). Sequences were derived from PBMCs, sampled at disease progression, from a patient treated with ibrutinib. This CDR3 reads CASSYRTATGGELFF. The DNA of the CDR3 is TGTGCCAGCAGCTATAGGACGGCAACAGGCGGGGAGCTGTTTTTT.